This TCR beta chain was observed in a study of OX40 agonist ivuxolimab in advanced cancers. Sequencing used immunoSEQ multiplex PCR; TCRdb keeps in-frame clones, though not all of them. The data hold approximately 45,000 clones, with 88% observed a single time. The sample holds one count of this clone. Its specificity is not known. The germline V gene encodes CDR1 MNHEY and CDR2 SVGAGI. The V and J ends lost 4 bases and 0 bases respectively, with 7 bases between them. The CDR3 extends over 14 amino acids. Broader study findings: Circulating CD4+ and CD8+ T cells showed clonal expansion by week 6 at 0.1 to 3.0 mg/kg.

Sequencing used CD4+ or CD8+ T cells sorted from blood, obtained in a trial of the OX40 agonist ivuxolimab. This chain joins TRBV6-5 and TRBJ1-3; no clear D gene. This clonotype was sampled from an adult with an advanced solid tumor such as melanoma, head and neck, liver or kidney cancer. For the CDR3, the DNA is TGTGCCAGCAGTTCTTCCGGCTCTGGAAACACCATATATTTT. It is translated as CASSSSGSGNTIYF.